Listed below are T cell receptor beta chains from one sample, sequenced in a study of cytomegalovirus exposure and HLA in healthy donors. The protocol was immunoSEQ multiplex PCR, while the TCRdb copy is restricted to in-frame clones and leaves out a portion. The data show 200,000 or so clones, roughly 80% seen once. The sequenced sample was PBMCs. Source of these receptors: a woman in her thirties or forties in good health and CMV-seronegative. Both conserved end residues are part of each CDR3. Each record gives: clone size, D gene, J gene, V gene, CDR3 protein, CDR3 DNA. The D gene is left open where the match is weak. The size entry is marked missing in some rows and otherwise reads once, few, many or a size class.

>-|-|TRBJ2-7|TRBV5-4
CASSLGAEAYEQYF
TGTGCCAGCAGCTTGGGTGCGGAGGCCTACGAGCAGTACTTC
>few|TRBD1|TRBJ2-5|TRBV6-1
CASSGQGPRETQYF
TGTGCCAGCAGTGGACAGGGTCCTAGGGAGACCCAGTACTTC
>-|-|TRBJ1-1|TRBV5-5
CASSLRQDGGEAFF
TGTGCCAGCAGCTTGCGACAGGACGGAGGTGAAGCTTTCTTT
>-|-|TRBJ1-2|TRBV6-1
CASSEGVVVSNYGYTF
TGTGCCAGCAGTGAAGGAGTGGTCGTTTCTAACTATGGCTACACCTTC
>-|-|TRBJ2-1|TRBV19
CASSFRVSSYNEQFF
TGTGCCAGTAGTTTCCGTGTGAGCTCCTACAATGAGCAGTTCTTC
>-|-|TRBJ2-2|TRBV5-4
CASSLGQGYTGELFF
TGTGCCAGCAGCTTGGGTCAGGGGTACACCGGGGAGCTGTTTTTT
>-|-|TRBJ2-3|TRBV19
CASSHRIGSRVGDTQYF
TGTGCCAGTAGCCACAGGATAGGTAGTAGGGTGGGAGATACGCAGTATTTT
>-|TRBD2|TRBJ2-2|TRBV7-9
CASCTGTSGNTGELFF
TGTGCCAGCTGTACCGGGACTAGCGGGAATACCGGGGAGCTGTTTTTT
>-|-|TRBJ2-5|TRBV11-2
CASSFFKETQYF
TGTGCCAGCAGCTTTTTCAAAGAGACCCAGTACTTC
>-|TRBD2|TRBJ2-5|TRBV10-3
CAISDLAGTQETQYF
TGTGCCATCAGTGACCTAGCGGGGACCCAAGAGACCCAGTACTTC
>-|-|TRBJ2-7|TRBV7-9
CASISLAPSYEQYF
TGTGCCAGCATTTCCCTAGCGCCGTCCTACGAGCAGTACTTC
>-|TRBD2|TRBJ2-7|TRBV4-1
CASSHTSGEQYF
TGCGCCAGCAGCCACACTAGCGGCGAGCAGTACTTC
>-|TRBD1|TRBJ2-7|TRBV18
CASSPTGTGQVYEQYF
TGTGCCAGCTCACCAACGGGGACAGGCCAAGTCTACGAGCAGTACTTC
>-|-|TRBJ1-5|TRBV7-9
CASSDQNQPQHF
TGTGCCAGCAGCGATCAGAATCAGCCCCAGCATTTT
>-|TRBD1|TRBJ2-7|TRBV28
CASSSNLDRGNF
TGTGCCAGCAGTTCTAACCTCGACAGGGGGAACTTC
>-|-|TRBJ2-3|TRBV27
CASSPTTPSTDTQYF
TGTGCCAGCAGTCCCACTACCCCTAGCACAGATACGCAGTATTTT
>-|TRBD2|TRBJ2-1|TRBV6-5
CASRLLAGGYNEQFF
TGTGCCAGCAGGTTACTAGCGGGAGGGTACAATGAGCAGTTCTTC
>-|-|TRBJ1-5|TRBV19
CASSINRYQPQHF
TGTGCCAGTAGTATTAACAGGTATCAGCCCCAGCATTTT
>-|-|TRBJ2-5|TRBV7-9
CASSPGGARQETQYF
TGTGCCAGCAGCCCCGGCGGGGCTCGCCAAGAGACCCAGTACTTC
>-|-|TRBJ1-2|TRBV2
CASSMDNYRNTF
TGTGCCAGCAGTATGGACAACTATCGTAACACCTTC
>-|TRBD2|TRBJ2-5|TRBV7-9
CASSLGRTSGMETQYF
TGTGCCAGCAGCTTAGGGCGGACTAGCGGGATGGAGACCCAGTACTTC
>-|-|TRBJ2-1|TRBV29-1
CSVGRDDNEQFF
TGCAGCGTTGGGCGGGATGACAATGAGCAGTTCTTC
>few|-|TRBJ1-1|TRBV5-6
CASSLISGELAFF
TGTGCCAGCAGCTTGATTTCAGGGGAACTGGCTTTCTTT
>-|TRBD1|TRBJ1-1|TRBV30
CAWSPQGTEAFF
TGTGCCTGGAGTCCACAGGGGACTGAAGCTTTCTTT